This note documents a single T cell receptor (beta chain) sequence. Its antigen is not yet known. Base qualities were left out, and no much larger clone turns up one base away. Libraries came from the immunoSEQ multiplex PCR assay. The multiplex PCR relied on a mix of 60 forward primers for TCR Vbeta segments and 13 reverse primers for TCR Jbeta segments. The CDR3 region of rearranged TCR beta genes was amplified from genomic DNA with a multiplex PCR assay. Amplified TCR beta libraries were sequenced as 87-base-pair reads on the Illumina HiSeq System. For the original study's pipeline: Across the 640 or so repertoires, a later analysis counted tens of millions of unique TCR beta chains, 8.5 million to 12 million of which were shared by at least two donors. Raw reads were error-corrected and collapsed into unique sequences by a nearest-neighbor algorithm in which closely related sequences were merged to remove PCR and sequencing errors. V, D and J gene segments were assigned by aligning CDR3 sequences to IMGT reference sequences. Each retained sequence needed at least a six-nucleotide match to both a V gene segment and a J gene segment. A rearrangement was called productive if the CDR3 had no stop codons and remained in frame with V and J, and every other rearrangement was called non-productive. Following IMGT convention, CDR3 was defined as the stretch from the second conserved V-encoded cysteine up to the conserved J-encoded phenylalanine. The earlier analysis of about 560 of the donors excluded any sequence lacking an unambiguous match to a single V gene segment. In an earlier analysis of several hundred of the donors, V segments were called functional above 56.7% productive rearrangements and were called segregating when the between-donor standard deviation exceeded 5%. To diagnose cytomegalovirus status from the catalog of TCR beta chain sequences, a statistical classification framework was built. In a later analysis, V and J genes were assigned by comparing TCR nucleotide sequences against IMGT/GENE-DB human TR gene sequences. Using the TCRdist pipeline, a later analysis assigned CDR3 sequences along with most-parsimonious VDJ recombination scenarios. In a later analysis, each TCR beta chain was defined by its CDR3 amino acid sequence together with its V-gene family, and reads without a unique V-gene family were excluded. As a way to deal with suspected cross-contamination and a sequencing artifact, a later analysis dropped 450 to 600 nucleotide sequences that were highly shared and had low generation probability. A later analysis calculated a clonal expansion index for each public chain from normalized within-repertoire ranks of inferred template counts. A later analysis computed generation probabilities with a VDJ recombination model fitted to out-of-frame rearrangements, and checked the results against IGoR. In a later analysis, TCR-TCR, TCR-HLA and TCR-CMV co-occurrence was scored with hypergeometric tests, and a repertoire-size bias correction was applied to TCR pairs. In a later analysis, false discovery rates were estimated by permuting HLA or CMV assignments 20 times. A later analysis grouped co-occurring TCRs with DBSCAN, adding TCRdist sequence similarity when clustering within HLA-allele-positive subsets. Co-occurrence clustering excluded repertoires with fewer than 30,000 or more than 120,000 public chains, plus five with anomalous nucleotide sharing. TCRdb's version of the immuneACCESS table is confined to in-frame rearrangements and falls short of the full clone set. An unresolved V gene accounts for under half of the shortfall where checked; the remainder is of unknown origin. D and trimming were read from the DNA, whereas the V and J calls and clone size are those reported in that table. The sample table records some 180,000 clones; around 84% of these occur just once. The ten largest clones take up more than 3% of the sample.

For CDR1 and CDR2, the germline V gene (reference sequence) lists LNHDA and SQIVND. From cysteine to phenylalanine, the CDR3 is 15 amino acids long. The read is trimmed to its CDR3 DNA, 45 bases read in frame from base 1. After removal of 6 bases from V and 3 bases from J, the junction retains 8 bases not matched to a gene. The cohort was made up of about 670 healthy bone marrow donors. All cohort members were sampled while nominally healthy, although unrecorded immune exposures were likely present. The donor was CMV seropositive and belonged to the group of 250 to 350 seropositive cohort members. Every donor gave a peripheral blood sample, and the peripheral blood mononuclear cells from that sample were used for TCR beta sequencing. The Qiagen DNeasy Blood Extraction Kit was used to extract genomic DNA from the blood cell samples. These data originate in a study of cytomegalovirus exposure and HLA in healthy donors (dated by TCRdb to the late 2010s). Some background on the complete study: An earlier analysis of 587 of the donors reported roughly 300 Gb of sequence data and about 120 million unique TCR beta sequences obtained from about 179 million T cells. HLA typing included class I and class II loci at four-digit resolution. An early release covering roughly 640 HLA-typed donors comprised roughly 300 gigabases of sequencing data and some 79 million unique TCR sequences. All discovery cohort repertoires had been generated on a single sequencing platform. Among some 400 genotyped donors of the cohort, an average of roughly 230,000 unique TCR beta nucleotide sequences was sequenced per donor, of which roughly 17% were non-productive. A later analysis re-analyzed previously published TCR beta repertoires from roughly 690 donors and added high-resolution HLA genotyping to study TCR occurrence patterns. The study profiled the T cell repertoires of under 700 subjects by immunosequencing and related them to cytomegalovirus serostatus. High-throughput TCR immunosequencing, statistical association of individual TCRs with disease status, and machine learning were combined to predict cytomegalovirus infection status. Rather than drawing on any new phenotypic data, the later analysis identified candidate immune exposures from TCR beta sequences and the way those sequences occurred across donors. Alongside the repertoire data, information on donor age, sex, ethnicity and CMV serostatus was compiled. A separate validation cohort of roughly 120 different subjects was used in addition to the roughly 720-subject first cohort. Five DR-DQ haplotypes were treated as single units for association and clustering because of strong linkage in the cohort. In an earlier analysis of 587 of the donors, high-throughput TCR beta sequencing was used to judge whether each TCR beta V gene segment behaved as functional or pseudogenic. Genome-wide SNP genotypes for about 65% of the 666 donors were used in a later genetic analysis, which treated that subset as a discovery cohort. Typing coverage varied by locus: 629-630 donors for A, B, C, DRB1 and DQB1; approximately 560 for DQA1; about 600 for DPA1; approximately 470 for DPB1. The study aimed to test whether signatures of past pathogen exposure could be identified by cataloging public T cell receptors. Of the 300 to 500 genotyped donors, 65% to 90% were placed in the genetic ancestry cluster associated with self-reported Caucasian donors. On the study overall, not on this receptor specifically: Because HLA typing was missing for some donors at each locus, association tests included only the typed subset. In a later analysis, most CMV-associated TCR beta chains were found to appear HLA-restricted, with HLA associations seemingly driven largely by CMV exposure. A later analysis reported that several top co-occurrence clusters appeared linked to parvovirus B19, influenza, CMV and Epstein-Barr virus. Most TCR sequences were seen in very few donors, while some public TCRs were found in many individuals. The classifier was reported to diagnose cytomegalovirus status with high specificity and sensitivity in both the original and validation cohorts. A later analysis associated about 17,000 TCR beta sequences with specific HLA alleles at a false discovery rate of 0.05. V-gene and J-gene trimming of TCR beta chains was associated with a missense DCLRE1C variant in a later genetic analysis, and the association was replicated in an independent cohort. An earlier analysis of 587 of the donors showed that most TCR beta V segments appeared in productive rearrangements either about 87% or about 30% of the time, which broadly matched IMGT annotations. In a later analysis, TCR association rates were found to vary across HLA loci, with the most associated TCRs seen for DRB1 alleles and the fewest for HLA-C alleles. According to the authors, the approach could potentially be generalized to other disease states and immunological phenotypes. Linkage disequilibrium might explain the correlated functional status among segregating V segments, but an unknown experimental factor could not be ruled out. In a later genetic analysis, fewer N-insertions in productive TCRs were reported among donors in an Asian-associated ancestry cluster than the approximately 670-donor mean. Assigning TCR associations to individual alleles was difficult when HLA alleles, especially DR and DQ, strongly co-occurred. Some IMGT-functional V segments, including TRBV6-2 and TRBV6-3, could not be distinguished by the 87-base-pair reads and were therefore excluded. The earlier analysis of 587 of the donors excluded fewer than 20 rarely observed V segments, including chromosome 9 orphons, because counts were too low. The study listed 150 to 200 TCR beta chains as associated with cytomegalovirus. A further reported finding was that TCR beta sequences accurately predicted the HLA-A and HLA-B alleles for most subjects in the first cohort. In this cohort, only TCR beta chains were sequenced, and detectable features were limited by the absence of alpha or paired-chain data. The presence/absence analyses assumed that sequencing depth was roughly uniform across donors, and that assumption may not be true. The sequencing pipeline was judged likely to have produced a cluster of highly shared sequence variants as a technical artifact. CMV serostatus was the only immune exposure information available for the cohort. In vitro tests confirmed that a few of the cytomegalovirus-associated TCR beta chains recognize cytomegalovirus antigens. A later analysis found that HLA-associated TCR beta chains were more clonally expanded and had lower generation probabilities than equally common non-associated chains.

The TCR originated in a man aged 35 to 55 in good health and CMV-seropositive. Recombination linked TRBV19 to TRBJ2-3; 8 nucleotides in the junction match TRBD1. Sequenced input: PBMCs. This receptor has the CDR3 CASSPGQGITDTQYF. The nucleotide sequence reads as follows: TGTGCCAGTAGCCCCGGACAGGGAATAACAGATACGCAGTATTTT.